This paragraph covers one T cell receptor (beta chain) sequence. The clone's antigen remains unknown. No base quality information exists; no much larger clone differs at one position. This sample stems from a study of blood T cells in healthy people across ages (dated by TCRdb to the mid-2010s). In terms of the full investigation: In model experiments, template switching captured about one uniquely barcoded TCR beta cDNA molecule for every two T cells. Age-related changes in TCR beta repertoire diversity were measured in the study by deep sequencing normalized with unique cDNA molecular identifiers. The donors were divided into four age groups: young (average approximately 16 years), middle-aged (roughly 42), aged (roughly 66) and long-lived (82). To avoid experimental bias, donors of different ages were distributed randomly across sequencing lanes. Using the same blood draw, the study looked at two additional independent replicas of 1 million unique cDNA reads for two donors, one aged 18 to 29 and the other aged 80 or older.

Relative to germline, V is 4 bases shorter and J is 5 bases shorter, with 12 bases between their ends. CDR1 and CDR2 are drawn from the germline V gene (reference sequence): DFQATT, SNEGSKA. Taken from cysteine to phenylalanine, the CDR3 has 13 residues. Only CDR3 DNA remains: 39 bases, in frame from the first base. Study-level results and caveats: The CMV infection status of donors was not known, potentially confounding age-related changes in expanded clonotypes. The percentage of naive T cells measured by flow cytometry correlated strongly with observed TCR beta diversity. Estimates of total diversity based on one million sequenced T cells were considered lower bounds and underestimates. Since profiling was done on bulk unsorted PBMCs, naive and antigen-experienced compartments could not be conclusively compared. The long-lived group showed more naive CD4+ T cells, fewer expanded clones and increased TCR diversity than the aged group, suggesting age selection. As age increased, observed TCR beta diversity per million T cells dropped in a roughly linear way, and a significant reduction was already evident by age about 40.

Systemically healthy Caucasian individuals from Russia, 35 to 50 in total and aged roughly 6 to 95 years, were included as donors. Each donor gave approximately 10 milliliters of peripheral blood, collected into EDTA-treated Vacutainer tubes. Ficoll-Paque density-gradient centrifugation was used to isolate PBMCs, with at least 7 million per sample. Total RNA was extracted from PBMCs with Trizol reagent, with at least 6 micrograms obtained per sample. The percentages of naive CD45RAhigh/CD27high T cells were determined by flow cytometry on a PBMC aliquot from every donor. The library relied on 5' RACE. The sequencer was an Illumina HiSeq 2500. A second about 7 to 11 cycle PCR used a sample-barcoded 5' primer and a J-beta primer mix. A template-switch 5' adaptor carrying 12 random nucleotides introduced a unique molecular identifier onto each TCR beta cDNA molecule. Each sample yielded at least 2.5 million CDR3-containing paired-end reads. The Mint cDNA synthesis kit, primed by a TRBC-specific oligonucleotide, was used to synthesize first-strand cDNA from all RNA. All cDNA was treated with uracil-DNA glycosylase and then went through a first 18-cycle PCR with the universal primers M1SS and BC2_uni_R. The paper's processing steps were these. Normalization of each sample was performed by random selection of 1 million high-quality reads, each carrying a distinct molecular identifier. Reads sharing molecular identifiers were discarded rather than binned into consensus sequences. CDR3 identification, clonotype clustering and error correction used MiTCR with a Q25 quality threshold and the strictest error-elimination algorithm. A nonparametric unseen species model using Euler transformation provided a lower-bound estimate of total TCR beta diversity. TCRdb trimmed the raw reads at Q25, called clones with MiXCR and kept productive beta chains. Rows merge per CDR3 protein into single entries with the most common DNA and genes. The V and J calls shown here were made by TCRdb, not taken from the authors' results. This sample has around 1,500,000 distinct CDR3 sequences in its table, and roughly 40% of those were observed once. The leading ten clones occupy under 8% of the sample.

The receptor was isolated from a woman younger than 30 in good health. The chain employs TRBV20-1 and TRBJ2-1, with no confidently assigned D gene. The sequenced sample consisted of blood. The CDR3 protein is CSAIKNHHNEQFF. In nucleotides, the sequence is TGCAGTGCTATCAAAAACCACCACAATGAGCAGTTCTTC.